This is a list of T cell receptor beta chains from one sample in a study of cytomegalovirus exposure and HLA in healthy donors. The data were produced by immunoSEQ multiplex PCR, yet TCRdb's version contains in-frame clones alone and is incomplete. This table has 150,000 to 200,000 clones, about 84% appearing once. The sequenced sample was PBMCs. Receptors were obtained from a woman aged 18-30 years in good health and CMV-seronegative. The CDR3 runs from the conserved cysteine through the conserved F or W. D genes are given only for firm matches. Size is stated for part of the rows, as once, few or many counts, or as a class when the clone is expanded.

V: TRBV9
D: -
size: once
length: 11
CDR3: CASSLNYGYTF

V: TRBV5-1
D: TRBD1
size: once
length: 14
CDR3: CASSLGQGGTEAFF

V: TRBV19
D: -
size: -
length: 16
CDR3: CASSIDRGPLNTEAFF

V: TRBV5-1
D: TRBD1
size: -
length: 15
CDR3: CASSIGQASNYGYTF

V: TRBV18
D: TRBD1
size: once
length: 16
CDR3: CASSPRDRVGVYEQYF

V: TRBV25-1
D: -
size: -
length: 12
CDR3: CASSEFGAIQYF

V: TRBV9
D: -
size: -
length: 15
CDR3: CASSVLEVFAAEAFF

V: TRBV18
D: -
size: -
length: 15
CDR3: CASSPPNRAENEQYF

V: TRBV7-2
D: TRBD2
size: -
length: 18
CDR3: CASSLETSGGISSYEQYF

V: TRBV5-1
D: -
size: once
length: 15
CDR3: CASSPSRVSYNEQFF

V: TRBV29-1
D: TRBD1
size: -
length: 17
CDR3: CSGESGGQGPLGETQYF

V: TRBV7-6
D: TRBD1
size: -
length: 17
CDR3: CASSLGGTGLGNQPQHF

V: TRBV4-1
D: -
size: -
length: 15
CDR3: CASSASPGVGEKLFF

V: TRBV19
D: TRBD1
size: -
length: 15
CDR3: CASRGQGKLVYGYTF

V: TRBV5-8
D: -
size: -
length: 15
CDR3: CASSRGESSGNTIYF

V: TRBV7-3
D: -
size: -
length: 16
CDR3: CASSLQPSGAGETQYF

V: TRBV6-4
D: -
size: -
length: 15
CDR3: CASGKSSSSYNEQFF

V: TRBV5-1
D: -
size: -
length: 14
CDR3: CASNMGYRQETQYF

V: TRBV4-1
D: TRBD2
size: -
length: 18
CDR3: CASSQDWALAGGQETQYF

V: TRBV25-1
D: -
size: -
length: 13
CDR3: CATLWTSTDTQYF

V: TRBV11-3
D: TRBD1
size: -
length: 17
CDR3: CASRMGTGTPSTDTQYF

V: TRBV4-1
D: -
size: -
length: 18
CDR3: CASSQLGRGAEFNTEAFF

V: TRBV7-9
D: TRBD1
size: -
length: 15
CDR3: CASSPPGKGTGEQFF

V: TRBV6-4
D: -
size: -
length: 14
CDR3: CASRQVYNDRELFF

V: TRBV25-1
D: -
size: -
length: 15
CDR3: CASSAAGLEDNEQFF

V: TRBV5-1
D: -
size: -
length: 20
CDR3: CASSLVPGTPPYGGANVLTF

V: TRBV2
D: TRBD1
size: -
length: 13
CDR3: CASSDRGRGGYTF

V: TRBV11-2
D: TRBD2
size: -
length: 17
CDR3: CASSPIGVSGGGYEQYF

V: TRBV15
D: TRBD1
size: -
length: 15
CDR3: CATSTRQGWDTEAFF

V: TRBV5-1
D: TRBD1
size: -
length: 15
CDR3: CASSSGTGDTGELFF

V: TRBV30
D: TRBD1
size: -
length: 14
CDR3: CAWGTGVSHYGYTF

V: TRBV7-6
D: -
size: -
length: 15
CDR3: CASSLGGTFGNTIYF

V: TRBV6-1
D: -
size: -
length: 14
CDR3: CASSESRMNTEAFF

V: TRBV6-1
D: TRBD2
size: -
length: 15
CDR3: CASSEWLAGGDEQFF

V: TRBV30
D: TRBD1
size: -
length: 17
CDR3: CAWSPRDRGGPGNTIYF

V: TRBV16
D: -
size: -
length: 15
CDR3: CASSPLEGSGNTIYF

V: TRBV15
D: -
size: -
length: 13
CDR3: CATSAARRDGYTF

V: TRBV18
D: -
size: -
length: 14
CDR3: CASSPVTGDHEQFF

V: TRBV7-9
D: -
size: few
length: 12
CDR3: CASSFRSGELFF

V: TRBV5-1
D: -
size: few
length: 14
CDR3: CASSLWQFNSPLHF

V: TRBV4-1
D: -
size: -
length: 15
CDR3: CASSQPRTGDNEQFF

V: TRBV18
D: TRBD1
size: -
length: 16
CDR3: CASSTGSGTGSTEAFF

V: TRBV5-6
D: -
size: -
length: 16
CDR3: CASSPMMPGFYNEQFF

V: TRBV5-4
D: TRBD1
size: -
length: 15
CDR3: CASSFTTGGRETQYF

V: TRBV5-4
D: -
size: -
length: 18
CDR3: CASSGFRGHQITNYGYTF

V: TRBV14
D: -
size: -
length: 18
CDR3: CASSQAGTRAATNEKLFF